These 10 T cell receptor beta chains originate from one sample sequenced in a study of cytomegalovirus exposure and HLA in healthy donors. A multiplex PCR was run with 60 Vbeta primers and 13 Jbeta primers. Produced via immunoSEQ multiplex PCR; TCRdb's table is partial and in-frame only. The sample has thousands of clones; around 53% are singletons. Sequenced material: PBMCs. Receptors were obtained from a man aged 25 to 40 in good health and CMV-seropositive.

The chain is built from TRBV4-3 and TRBJ1-5; no definite D call. The CDR3 covers 16 residues. V was shortened by 0 bases and J by 1 base, with 10 bases between the two germline ends. Germline CDR1 reads LGHNA; CDR2 reads YSLEER. CDR3 sequence: CASSQDKYSSNQPQHF. DNA of the CDR3: TGCGCCAGCAGCCAAGATAAGTACAGCAGCAATCAGCCCCAGCATTTT.

The chain has TRBV30 and TRBJ2-2; D is possibly TRBD2 (5 bases). V shed 4 bases and J shed 8 bases, with 11 bases lying between them. The CDR3 loop spans 12 amino acids. Germline lookup yields CDR1 GTSNPN and CDR2 SVGIG (reference sequence). CDR3 sequence: CAWNGDAGELFF. The CDR3 nucleotides read TGTGCCTGGAACGGGGATGCGGGGGAGCTGTTTTTT.

The gene calls are TRBV4-3 and TRBJ2-3; 10 nucleotides match TRBD2. The CDR3 extends over 16 amino acids. V shed 0 bases and J 2 bases; nucleotides not matched to a gene: 2. The V gene's germline CDR1 is LGHNA and CDR2 YSLEER. The CDR3 coding sequence is TGCGCCAGCAGCCAAGAAGCGGGAGGGCCCACAGATACGCAGTATTTT. Amino acids: CASSQEAGGPTDTQYF.

This clone turned up a few times. This chain joins TRBV4-1 and TRBJ2-5; D is uncertain. V gave up 4 bases and J gave up 2 bases, with 14 bases separating them. The CDR3 extends over 15 amino acids. CDR1 MGHRA and CDR2 YSYEKL come from the germline V gene. CDR3 coding DNA: TGCGCCAGCAGCCCAGTCGGAGCCGTACAAGAGACCCAGTACTTC. Translating it yields CASSPVGAVQETQYF.

This clone came up a few times. This chain links TRBV15 with TRBJ2-3; 7 bases fit TRBD1. CDR3 size: 13 residues. V lost 5 bases, J lost 2 bases, and 1 base stayed unmatched. Per the germline V gene, CDR1 is LNHNV and CDR2 is YYDKDF (reference sequence). Here the CDR3 DNA reads TGTGCCACCAGCGGGACAGCCACAGATACGCAGTATTTT. This gives the protein CATSGTATDTQYF.

A few counts support this clone. The genes are TRBV6-6 and TRBJ1-2; TRBD1 is a possible D gene (6 bases). CDR3 length: 12 amino acids. V dropped 7 bases and J dropped 6 bases, with 12 bases sitting between them. Germline values: CDR1 MNHNY, CDR2 SVGAGI (reference sequence). The CDR3 region is CASNTGNNGYTF. The CDR3 DNA follows: TGTGCCAGCAACACAGGGAACAATGGCTACACCTTC.

The chain couples TRBV19 to TRBJ1-2; D remains unclear. CDR1 is LNHDA and CDR2 is SQIVND in the germline V gene (reference sequence). V lost 6 bases and J 2 bases, leaving 4 bases between the germline ends. The CDR3 spans 11 residues. This CDR3 is CASSLNYGYTF. CDR3 in DNA: TGTGCCAGTAGCCTAAACTATGGCTACACCTTC.

This chain joins TRBV6-5 and TRBJ1-6; TRBD1 aligns across 8 bases. This CDR3 comprises 15 residues. After removal of 5 bases from V and 5 bases from J, the junction contained 5 bases not matched to a gene. Germline V gene lookup returns CDR1 MNHEY and CDR2 SVGAGI. The chain's CDR3 is CASSVQGGNNSPLHF. The CDR3 nucleotides read TGTGCCAGCAGTGTACAGGGGGGGAATAATTCACCCCTCCACTTT.

The V gene is TRBV6-1, the J gene TRBJ1-1, with 8 positions matching TRBD1. The germline V gene has CDR1 MNHNS and CDR2 SASEGT. Trimming cost V 3 bases and J 3 bases; bases outside gene matches: 0. The CDR3 length is 13 residues. The DNA of the CDR3 is TGTGCCAGCAGTGACAGGGGGCACACTGAAGCTTTCTTT. Amino acids: CASSDRGHTEAFF.

With respect to this clone: One end of the junction fails to match germline, which may point to a read error. In DNA form, the CDR3 reads TGTGCCAGCAGCTCTCGTAGGACAATCTTT. Protein product: CASSSRRTIF. The chain combines TRBV7-2 with TRBJ1-1; maybe TRBD1 (5 bases). The germline CDR1 and CDR2 sequences are SGHTA and FQGNSA. The CDR3 contains 10 residues.